This T cell receptor (beta chain) was obtained from a study of blood T cell repertoires in COVID-19. Data came from immunoSEQ multiplex PCR; TCRdb stores just in-frame clones and leaves some out. The table lists approximately 50,000 clones, more than 85% of them singletons. The specimen was peripheral blood. The sequence was collected from a man over 45 with active COVID-19.

The CDR3 loop reads CASSLTGGVYGYTF. The CDR3 nucleotides read TGTGCCAGCAGTTTAACAGGGGGAGTCTATGGCTACACCTTC. This chain uses TRBV28 with TRBJ1-2; 8 bases are shared with TRBD1. Germline trimming cut 2 bases from V and 4 bases from J; bases unmatched to any gene: 3. Germline CDR1 reads MDHEN; CDR2 reads SYDVKM. The CDR3 spans 14 residues.